This entry lists 10 T cell receptor beta chains sequenced from one sample in a study of T cells after yellow fever vaccination. A single record per CDR3 protein comes from TCRdb applying MiXCR to the 5' RACE reads. The sample yields roughly 300,000 distinct CDR3 sequences, roughly 8.4% seen once. The sequenced sample was PBMCs, obtained 35 to 50 days after the first yellow fever vaccination. All receptors derive from a man between 18 and 35 years old who received the YFV17D yellow fever vaccine.

This chain connects TRBV29-1 to TRBJ2-2; 7 bases align to TRBD1. The J segment lost 2 bases and the V segment lost 1 base, leaving 4 bases of the junction unmatched. Looked up from germline, CDR1 is SQVTM and CDR2 is ANQGSEA. This CDR3 is built from 15 residues. The CDR3 loop reads CSVEAGTVNTGELFF. In DNA form, the CDR3 reads TGCAGCGTTGAAGCCGGGACAGTTAACACCGGGGAGCTGTTTTTT.

This clonotype was seen a handful of times. The chain employs TRBV12-3 or TRBV12-4 and TRBJ1-6; 7 positions match TRBD1. This CDR3 is 15 amino acids long. Unmatched junction bases numbered 5, after V lost 4 bases and J lost 5 bases. Here the CDR3 DNA reads TGTGCCAGCAGTTCGGGACAGCCTCATAATTCACCCCTCCACTTT. Amino acids: CASSSGQPHNSPLHF.

This clonotype has just a few counts. V is TRBV18 and J is TRBJ1-5; 8 bases map to TRBD1. The CDR3 contains 14 residues. Per germline, CDR1 KGHSH and CDR2 LQKENI. The V and J ends lost 3 bases and 5 bases, in that order; junction bases with no gene match: 3. CDR3 amino acids: CASSPQGADQPQHF. CDR3 in DNA: TGTGCCAGCTCACCTCAGGGGGCTGATCAGCCCCAGCATTTT.

This clonotype showed up just a few times. The chain links TRBV10-3 to TRBJ2-2; D is undetermined. The CDR3 has 14 amino acids. Germline loops: CDR1 ENHRY, CDR2 SYGVKD. Trimming took off 6 bases at V and 3 bases at J, with 11 bases between the two ends. The CDR3 region is CAIRITDDTGELFF. Here the CDR3 DNA reads TGTGCCATCAGAATCACAGACGACACCGGGGAGCTGTTTTTT.

The chain recombines TRBV20-1 with TRBJ2-7, with TRBD2 identical over 15 bases. Germline V gene data show CDR1 as DFQATT and CDR2 as SNEGSKA (reference sequence). V lost 6 bases, J lost 4 bases, and 10 bases stayed unmatched. There are 16 residues in the CDR3. The CDR3 nucleotides read TGCAGTGCGTTCGGCGGACTAGCGGGGGGGTCTTACGAGCAGTACTTC. Translating it yields CSAFGGLAGGSYEQYF.

This clonotype has only a few counts. The chain recombines TRBV6-1 with TRBJ2-6, with 7 positions matching TRBD2. This CDR3 is 18 amino acids long. Unmatched junction bases numbered 11, after V lost 6 bases and J lost 0 bases. CDR1 and CDR2 from the germline V gene are MNHNS and SASEGT. The CDR3 is CASRLSGRVVSGANVLTF. CDR3 sequence (DNA): TGTGCCAGCAGACTTTCTGGGAGGGTTGTCTCTGGGGCCAACGTCCTGACTTTC.

The table lists this clonotype with a few counts. V gene TRBV7-6 combines with J gene TRBJ2-2; no clear D gene. Germline V gene lookup returns CDR1 SGHVS and CDR2 FNYEAQ. The CDR3 spans 14 residues. The V end was cut by 7 bases, the J end by 0 bases, with 9 bases between. The CDR3 sequence: CASTLGANTGELFF. CDR3 nucleotide sequence: TGTGCCAGCACCTTGGGCGCGAACACCGGGGAGCTGTTTTTT.

The rearrangement uses TRBV5-6 and TRBJ1-3; 9 bases agree with TRBD1. The trim removed 4 bases at V and 0 bases at J, leaving 5 bases unmatched. Per the germline V gene, CDR1 is SGHDT and CDR2 is YYEEEE. This CDR3 has 16 amino acids. This chain's CDR3 is CASSLSGQGSGNTIYF. The CDR3 bases are TGTGCCAGCAGCCTCTCGGGACAGGGCTCTGGAAACACCATATATTTT.

This clonotype showed up just a few times. This chain connects TRBV19 to TRBJ1-5; no clear D. Trimming shortened V by 4 bases and J by 5 bases, and 15 bases separated the two germline ends. The germline V gene encodes CDR1 LNHDA and CDR2 SQIVND (reference sequence). The CDR3 contains 15 residues. CDR3: CASSTQAPGDQPQHF. CDR3 nucleotides: TGTGCCAGTAGTACCCAGGCTCCCGGCGATCAGCCCCAGCATTTT.

The V call is TRBV7-9, the J call TRBJ2-3; a possible D gene is TRBD1 (5 bases). The CDR3 consists of 17 residues. Germline CDR1 SEHNR, CDR2 FQNEAQ (reference sequence). V lost 3 bases and J 0 bases, leaving 16 bases between the germline ends. DNA for the CDR3: TGTGCCAGCAGCTTTCCCCTCAGGGCGGAAAGCACAGATACGCAGTATTTT. Translation gives CASSFPLRAESTDTQYF.